Shown below are 2 T cell receptor beta chains from a single sample sequenced in a study of cytomegalovirus exposure and HLA in healthy donors. With 60 Vbeta and 13 Jbeta primers, the PCR was carried out. Assay: immunoSEQ multiplex PCR; the TCRdb copy retains only in-frame clones and omits some. The table records 170,000 or so clones, less than 90% of them present only once. Sample: PBMCs. Receptor source: a boy aged 2 to 10 in good health and CMV-seronegative.

V and J are TRBV6-6 and TRBJ2-5; D is unclear. The V end lost 8 bases, the J end lost 5 bases, and 9 bases lay between the germline ends. CDR1 is MNHNY and CDR2 is SVGAGI in the germline V gene (reference sequence). This CDR3 is 11 amino acids long. The CDR3 sequence is CASSTGETQYF. The CDR3 bases are TGTGCCAGCTCTACCGGGGAGACCCAGTACTTC.

The gene calls are TRBV10-1 and TRBJ2-2; tentative D call: TRBD1 (6 bases). The CDR3 contains 13 residues. V lost 10 bases, J lost 7 bases, and 16 bases lay in between. Germline-derived CDR1 and CDR2 are WNHNN and SYGVQD (reference sequence). In nucleotides, the CDR3 is TGCGCCACCCAAAACAGGGTTGGCGGGGAGCTGTTTTTT. This codes for CATQNRVGGELFF.